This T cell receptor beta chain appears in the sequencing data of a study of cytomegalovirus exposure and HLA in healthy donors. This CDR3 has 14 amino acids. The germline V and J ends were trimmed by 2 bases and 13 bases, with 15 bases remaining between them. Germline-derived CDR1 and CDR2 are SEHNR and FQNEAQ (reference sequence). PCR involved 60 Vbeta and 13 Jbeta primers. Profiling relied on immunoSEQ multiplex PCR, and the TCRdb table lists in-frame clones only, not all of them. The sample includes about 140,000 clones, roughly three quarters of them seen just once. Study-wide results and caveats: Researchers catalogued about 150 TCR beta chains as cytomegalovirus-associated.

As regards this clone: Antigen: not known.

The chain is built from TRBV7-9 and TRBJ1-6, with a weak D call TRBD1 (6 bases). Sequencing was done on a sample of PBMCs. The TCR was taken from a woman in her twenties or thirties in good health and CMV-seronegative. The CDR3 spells CASSLFQGLSPLHF. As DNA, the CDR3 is TGTGCCAGCAGCTTATTCCAGGGGTTGTCCCCCCTCCACTTT.